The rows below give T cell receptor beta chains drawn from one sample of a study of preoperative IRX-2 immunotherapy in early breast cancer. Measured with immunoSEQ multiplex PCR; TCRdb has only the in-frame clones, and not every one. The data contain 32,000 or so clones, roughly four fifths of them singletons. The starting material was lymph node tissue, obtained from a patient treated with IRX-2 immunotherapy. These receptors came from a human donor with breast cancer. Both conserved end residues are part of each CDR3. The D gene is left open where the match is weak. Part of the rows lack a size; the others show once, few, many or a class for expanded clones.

CASSPPPGDQPQHF,TGTGCCAGCTCACCACCCCCGGGGGATCAGCCCCAGCATTTT,.,TRBJ1-5,TRBV18,.
CAWSISEETQYF,TGTGCCTGGAGTATATCTGAGGAGACCCAGTACTTC,.,TRBJ2-5,TRBV30,.
CASSSLRRGEGETQYF,TGTGCCAGCAGTTCCCTCCGCCGCGGGGAGGGTGAGACCCAGTACTTC,TRBD2,TRBJ2-5,TRBV6-4,.
CSVDVTGGHEQYF,TGCAGCGTTGATGTTACAGGGGGCCACGAGCAGTACTTC,TRBD1,TRBJ2-7,TRBV29-1,few
CASSVQGPSSGNTIYF,TGTGCCAGCAGTGTCCAGGGGCCAAGCTCTGGAAACACCATATATTTT,.,TRBJ1-3,TRBV6-8,.
CASSVALNTGELFF,TGTGCCAGCAGCGTAGCCTTAAACACCGGGGAGCTGTTTTTT,.,TRBJ2-2,TRBV9,.
CASSLAGIKTGELFF,TGCGCCAGCAGCTTGGCGGGAATTAAAACCGGGGAGCTGTTTTTT,.,TRBJ2-2,TRBV5-1,once
CASSIGRLETQYF,TGTGCCAGCAGTATCGGCCGGTTGGAGACCCAGTACTTC,.,TRBJ2-5,TRBV6-8,.
CATSRDVQSYNEQFF,TGTGCCACCAGCAGAGACGTACAGTCGTACAATGAGCAGTTCTTC,.,TRBJ2-1,TRBV15,.
CASSQTRGDTEAFF,TGTGCCAGCTCTCAAACCAGGGGGGACACTGAAGCTTTCTTT,TRBD1,TRBJ1-1,TRBV18,.
CASSPSDRHQETQYF,TGTGCCAGCTCACCCTCGGACAGACACCAAGAGACCCAGTACTTC,.,TRBJ2-5,TRBV18,.
CASSTGGQISGNTIYF,TGTGCCAGCAGTACAGGGGGGCAGATCTCTGGAAACACCATATATTTT,TRBD1,TRBJ1-3,TRBV2,.
CASSLPGGGRDGYTF,TGTGCCAGCAGCTTACCCGGGGGCGGAAGGGATGGCTACACCTTC,.,TRBJ1-2,TRBV11-3,.
CASSPSLISPLHF,TGTGCCAGCAGCCCATCTCTGATTTCACCCCTCCACTTT,.,TRBJ1-6,TRBV7-1,.
CAISESTVRAESYTF,TGTGCCATCAGTGAGTCGACTGTCAGGGCAGAGAGTTACACCTTC,.,TRBJ1-2,TRBV10-3,few
CASSGTIRGTDTQYF,TGTGCCAGTAGTGGAACTATTAGAGGAACAGATACGCAGTATTTT,.,TRBJ2-3,TRBV19,.
CASSPWTYEQYF,TGTGCCAGCAGTCCATGGACCTACGAGCAGTACTTC,.,TRBJ2-7,TRBV6-8,.
CASIRGEVLGYTF,TGTGCCAGCATCCGAGGTGAGGTTCTCGGCTACACCTTC,.,TRBJ1-2,TRBV6-4,.
CASGGTSGGDTGELFF,TGTGCTAGTGGCGGCACTAGCGGGGGGGACACCGGGGAGCTGTTTTTT,TRBD2,TRBJ2-2,TRBV12-5,.
CASSLFGYRDFNEKLFF,TGTGCCAGCAGCCTCTTTGGCTACAGGGACTTTAATGAAAAACTGTTTTTT,.,TRBJ1-4,TRBV28,few
CSADHFVRPTLAKNIQYF,TGCAGCGCCGACCATTTTGTAAGACCGACATTAGCCAAAAACATTCAGTACTTC,.,TRBJ2-4,TRBV29-1,.
CASSHRGPNQPQHF,TGTGCCAGTAGTCACAGGGGGCCCAATCAGCCCCAGCATTTT,TRBD1,TRBJ1-5,TRBV19,.
CASRGTFDRGGANVLTF,TGTGCCAGCAGAGGAACTTTTGACAGGGGTGGGGCCAACGTCCTGACTTTC,TRBD1,TRBJ2-6,TRBV6-8,.
CASSEVGAGAQYF,TGTGCCAGCAGTGAAGTTGGCGCGGGGGCACAGTACTTC,.,TRBJ2-7,TRBV6-1,.
CASSGRNLEVLSDQPQHF,TGTGCCAGCAGTGGAAGAAACCTGGAGGTGCTTAGCGATCAGCCCCAGCATTTT,.,TRBJ1-5,TRBV6-8,once
CASSPSSPDTGELFF,TGTGCCAGCTCACCATCCTCCCCCGACACCGGGGAGCTGTTTTTT,.,TRBJ2-2,TRBV18,.
CASSSGTHSGNTIYF,TGTGCCAGCAGTTCGGGGACCCACTCTGGAAACACCATATATTTT,.,TRBJ1-3,TRBV27,few
CASSPTEFGTQYF,TGCGCCAGCAGCCCAACCGAGTTCGGGACCCAGTACTTC,.,TRBJ2-5,TRBV4-1,.
CASSPGIAGHNEQFF,TGTGCCAGCTCCCCGGGGATAGCTGGGCACAATGAGCAGTTCTTC,.,TRBJ2-1,TRBV18,.
CSVPGWYNEQFF,TGCAGCGTCCCTGGTTGGTACAATGAGCAGTTCTTC,.,TRBJ2-1,TRBV29-1,medium-sized
CASARGGLYEQYF,TGTGCCAGCGCCCGAGGGGGCCTCTACGAGCAGTACTTC,TRBD1,TRBJ2-7,TRBV6-8,.
CATRQVLINTEAFF,TGTGCCACGCGCCAGGTCCTCATAAACACTGAAGCTTTCTTT,.,TRBJ1-1,TRBV6-8,.
CASSSTGGATDTQYF,TGTGCCAGCAGTTCGACAGGGGGCGCAACAGATACGCAGTATTTT,TRBD1,TRBJ2-3,TRBV28,.
CASSYTPAKNIQYF,TGTGCCAGCAGTTATACACCAGCCAAAAACATTCAGTACTTC,.,TRBJ2-4,TRBV6-8,.
CASSSLDGGRTATDTQYF,TGTGCCAGCAGTTCCCTTGACGGGGGCCGAACGGCCACAGATACGCAGTATTTT,.,TRBJ2-3,TRBV27,.
CASSSLGSGANVLTF,TGTGCCAGCAGTTCCCTCGGTTCCGGGGCCAACGTCCTGACTTTC,.,TRBJ2-6,TRBV27,.
CASSPLASGELFF,TGTGCCAGCTCACCGCTAGCCAGCGGGGAGCTGTTTTTT,.,TRBJ2-2,TRBV18,.
CASSPQTGATNSPLHF,TGTGCCAGCAGCCCTCAGACAGGGGCTACTAATTCACCCCTCCACTTT,TRBD1,TRBJ1-6,TRBV11-3,.
CSVARSPNEQFF,TGCAGCGTTGCCCGGTCCCCTAATGAGCAGTTCTTC,.,TRBJ2-1,TRBV29-1,medium-sized
CASSPPSNRKGTDTQYF,TGTGCCAGCTCACCCCCTTCGAATCGTAAGGGTACAGATACGCAGTATTTT,.,TRBJ2-3,TRBV18,.
CASSYTIDTDTQYF,TGTGCCAGCAGTTACACCATAGACACAGATACGCAGTATTTT,.,TRBJ2-3,TRBV6-8,.
CASSQTGGGGAFF,TGTGCCAGCAGCCAAACAGGGGGCGGTGGAGCTTTCTTT,TRBD1,TRBJ1-1,TRBV6-8,.
CSTPGLAGTDTQYF,TGCAGCACCCCGGGACTAGCGGGAACAGATACGCAGTATTTT,TRBD2,TRBJ2-3,TRBV29-1,few
CASSGTGNQPQHF,TGTGCCAGCAGTGGGACGGGCAATCAGCCCCAGCATTTT,.,TRBJ1-5,TRBV6-4,.
CASSLRMAGTNEKLFF,TGTGCCAGCAGCTTAAGGATGGCCGGAACTAATGAAAAACTGTTTTTT,.,TRBJ1-4,TRBV7-6,.